This TCR beta chain was identified during a study of blood T cell repertoires in COVID-19. The CDR3 covers 13 residues. V was shortened by 4 bases and J by 1 base, with 7 bases between the two germline ends. From germline, CDR1 is SGHDN and CDR2 FVKESK. Original processing notes: Amplifying reference gene primers gave estimates of nucleated cell counts. TCRdb's table, derived via immunoSEQ multiplex PCR, lists solely in-frame clones and lacks some. V and J calls plus clone size are reproduced from that table; the DNA served to infer D and trimming. The sample includes some 150,000 clones, under 85% of them seen just once.

The sequencing sample was made of peripheral blood. This rearrangement joins TRBV14 to TRBJ1-2; D remains ambiguous. The TCR originated in a human donor in a cohort sampled during active COVID-19. CDR3 in amino acids: CASSPQYNYGYTF. Written as DNA, the CDR3 is TGTGCCAGCAGCCCCCAGTATAACTATGGCTACACCTTC.